This entry is about one T cell receptor beta chain. Other DNA sequences in the same sample also yield this CDR3. The data belong to a study of blood T cell repertoires in COVID-19. How the authors handled the data: Amplifying reference gene primers gave estimates of nucleated cell counts. Only in-frame clones appear in the TCRdb table, and some are missing; sequencing was by immunoSEQ multiplex PCR. V and J calls and clone size are as listed in that table; D and trimming were resolved from the DNA. Here the sample spans a few hundred thousand clones, around 89% being singletons. This CDR3 has 15 amino acids. V was pared by 0 bases and J by 4 bases, with 2 bases of the junction left unmatched. Germline V gene data show CDR1 as KGHDR and CDR2 as SFDVKD.

V usage is TRBV24-1 and J usage is TRBJ2-5; 9 bases map to TRBD2. Sequences were obtained from PBMCs or T cells enriched from blood (not recorded which). This clonotype was obtained from a woman in her 40s who had recovered from COVID-19. CDR3 bases: TGTGCCACCAGTGATTTGAGTAGCGGGGGAGAGACCCAGTACTTC. Its translation: CATSDLSSGGETQYF.